Listed below are T cell receptor beta chains from one sample, sequenced in a study of T-cell memory formation after mild COVID-19. TCRdb independently ran MiXCR on the 5' RACE reads; one entry per CDR3 protein. The profile shows approximately 290,000 distinct CDR3 sequences, approximately 8.4% of them singletons. Sequenced material: PBMCs or a T cell subset sorted from them (not recorded which). These receptors were taken from a man aged 18 to 35 who had mild COVID-19 (a few samples of this study predate the infection). Cell type and time point are not known. Both conserved end residues are trimmed from each CDR3. Fields, in order: D gene, J gene, V gene, CDR3 protein. A D gene is named only where the DNA matches it firmly.

D: NA
J: TRBJ2-2
V: TRBV7-3
CDR3: ASSPHDPSGTGELF

D: NA
J: TRBJ2-3
V: TRBV7-8
CDR3: ASSLTWRRGTDTQY

D: TRBD1
J: TRBJ1-2
V: TRBV4-1
CDR3: ASSQEVPQGHRYGYT

D: NA
J: TRBJ1-4
V: TRBV2
CDR3: ASSGLTTNEKLF

D: NA
J: TRBJ2-7
V: TRBV4-3
CDR3: ASSQDRASFYEQY

D: NA
J: TRBJ2-2
V: TRBV7-2
CDR3: ASTQGGTGELF

D: NA
J: TRBJ1-2
V: TRBV7-9
CDR3: ASSSLDGRYGYT

D: NA
J: TRBJ2-3
V: TRBV20-1
CDR3: SAPGGRARTDTQY

D: NA
J: TRBJ1-6
V: TRBV5-1
CDR3: ASTLTGQSGSPLH

D: NA
J: TRBJ1-2
V: TRBV20-1
CDR3: SARTQLNYGYT